This entry concerns a single TCR beta chain. The data are from a study of OX40 agonist ivuxolimab in advanced cancers. Looked up from germline, CDR1 is SGHRS and CDR2 is YFSETQ. The CDR3 contains 15 residues. After removal of 1 base from V and 4 bases from J, the junction contained 4 bases not matched to a gene. The assay was immunoSEQ multiplex PCR, and TCRdb's table has in-frame clones only and misses some. Altogether around 44,000 clones are present, around 85% being singletons, with the ten largest covering approximately 0.4%. J is TRBJ2-3 and V is TRBV5-1, with TRBD1 identical over 9 bases. The TCR sequence derives from an adult with an advanced solid tumor such as melanoma, head and neck, liver or kidney cancer. The sequencing here drew on CD4+ or CD8+ T cells sorted from blood, taken in a trial of the OX40 agonist ivuxolimab. Written as DNA, the CDR3 is TGCGCCAGCAGCTTGAGACAGGGGGTGTCAGATACGCAGTATTTT. It translates to CASSLRQGVSDTQYF. Together with reference TRBV5-1 and TRBJ2-3, the CDR3 gives the full variable domain: KAGVTQTPRYLIKTRGQQVTLSCSPISGHRSVSWYQQTPGQGLQFLFEYFSETQRNKGNFPGRFSGRQFSNSRSEMNVSTLELGDSALYLCASSLRQGVSDTQYFGPGTRLTVL.